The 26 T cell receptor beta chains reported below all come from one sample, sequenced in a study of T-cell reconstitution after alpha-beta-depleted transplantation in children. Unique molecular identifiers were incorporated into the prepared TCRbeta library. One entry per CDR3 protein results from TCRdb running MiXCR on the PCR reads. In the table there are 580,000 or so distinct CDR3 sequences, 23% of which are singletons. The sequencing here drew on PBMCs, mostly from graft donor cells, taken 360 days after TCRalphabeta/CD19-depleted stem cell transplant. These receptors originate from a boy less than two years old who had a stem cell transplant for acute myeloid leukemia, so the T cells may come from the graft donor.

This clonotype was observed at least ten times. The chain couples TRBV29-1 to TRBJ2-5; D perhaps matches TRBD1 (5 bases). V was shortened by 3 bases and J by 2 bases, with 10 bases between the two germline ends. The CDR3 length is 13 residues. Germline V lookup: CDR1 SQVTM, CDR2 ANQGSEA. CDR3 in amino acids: CSVDRAGQETQYF. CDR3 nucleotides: TGCAGCGTTGACAGGGCCGGGCAAGAGACCCAGTACTTC.

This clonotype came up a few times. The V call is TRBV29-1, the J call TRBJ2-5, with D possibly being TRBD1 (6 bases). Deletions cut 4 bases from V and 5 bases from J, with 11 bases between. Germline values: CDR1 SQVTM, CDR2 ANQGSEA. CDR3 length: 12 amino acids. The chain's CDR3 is CSVVERGETQYF. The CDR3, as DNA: TGCAGCGTTGTGGAGAGGGGGGAGACCCAGTACTTC.

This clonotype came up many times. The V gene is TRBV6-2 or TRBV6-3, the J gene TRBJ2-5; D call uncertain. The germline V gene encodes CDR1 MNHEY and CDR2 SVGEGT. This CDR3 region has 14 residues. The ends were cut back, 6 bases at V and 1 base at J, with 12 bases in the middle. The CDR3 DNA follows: TGTGCCAGCAGCCCTGGTGGGATCCAAGAGACCCAGTACTTC. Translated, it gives CASSPGGIQETQYF.

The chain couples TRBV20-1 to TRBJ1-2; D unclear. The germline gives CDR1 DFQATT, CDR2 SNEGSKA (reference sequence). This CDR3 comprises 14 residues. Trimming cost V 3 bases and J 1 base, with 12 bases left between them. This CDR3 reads CSASRGNLNYGYTF. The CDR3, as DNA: TGCAGTGCTAGTCGGGGAAACCTTAACTATGGCTACACCTTC.

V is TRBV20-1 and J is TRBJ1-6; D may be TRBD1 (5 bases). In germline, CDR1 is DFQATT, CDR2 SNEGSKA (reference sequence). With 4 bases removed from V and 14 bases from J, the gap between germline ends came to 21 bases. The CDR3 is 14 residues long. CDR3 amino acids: CSAKITTQGRALHF. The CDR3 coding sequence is TGCAGTGCTAAAATTACTACCCAGGGTCGGGCCCTCCACTTT.

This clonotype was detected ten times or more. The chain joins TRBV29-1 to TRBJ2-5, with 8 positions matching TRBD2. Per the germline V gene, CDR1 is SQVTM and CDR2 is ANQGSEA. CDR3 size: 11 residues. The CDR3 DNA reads TGCAGAGGACTAGCCGGGGAGACCCAGTACTTC. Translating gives CRGLAGETQYF.

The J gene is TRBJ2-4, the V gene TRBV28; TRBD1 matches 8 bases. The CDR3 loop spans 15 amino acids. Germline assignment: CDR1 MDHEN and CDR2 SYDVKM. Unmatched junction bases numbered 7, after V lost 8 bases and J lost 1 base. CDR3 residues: CASEANRGAKNIQYF. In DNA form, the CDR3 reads TGTGCCAGCGAAGCCAACAGGGGGGCCAAAAACATTCAGTACTTC.

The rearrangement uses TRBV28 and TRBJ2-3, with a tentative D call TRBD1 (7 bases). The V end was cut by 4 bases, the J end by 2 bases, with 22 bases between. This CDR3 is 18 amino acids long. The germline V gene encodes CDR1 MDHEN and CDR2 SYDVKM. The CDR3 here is CASSWRGLSPISTDTQYF. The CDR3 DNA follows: TGTGCCAGCAGTTGGAGGGGGCTCTCCCCTATTTCCACAGATACGCAGTATTTT.

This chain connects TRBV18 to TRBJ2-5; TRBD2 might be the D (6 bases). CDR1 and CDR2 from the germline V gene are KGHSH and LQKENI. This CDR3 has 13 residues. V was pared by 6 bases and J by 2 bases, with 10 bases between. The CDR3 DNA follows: TGTGCCAGCTCGGAGGGGTTACAAGAGACCCAGTACTTC. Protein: CASSEGLQETQYF.

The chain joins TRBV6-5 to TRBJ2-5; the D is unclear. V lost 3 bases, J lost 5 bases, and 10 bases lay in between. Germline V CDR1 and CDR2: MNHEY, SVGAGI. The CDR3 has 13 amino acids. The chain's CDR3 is CASSYRSRETQYF. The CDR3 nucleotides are TGTGCCAGCAGTTATAGGTCTCGGGAGACCCAGTACTTC.

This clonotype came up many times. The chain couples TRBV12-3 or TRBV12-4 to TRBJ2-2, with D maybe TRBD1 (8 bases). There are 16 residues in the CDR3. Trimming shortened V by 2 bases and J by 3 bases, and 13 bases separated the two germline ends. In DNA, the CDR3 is TGTGCCAGCAGTTTATCCACAGGGGGGGACACCGGGGAGCTGTTTTTT. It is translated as CASSLSTGGDTGELFF.

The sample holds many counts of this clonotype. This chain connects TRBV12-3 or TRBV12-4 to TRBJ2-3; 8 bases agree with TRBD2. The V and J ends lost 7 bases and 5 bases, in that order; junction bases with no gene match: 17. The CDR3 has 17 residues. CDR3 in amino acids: CASTPGPHGGAKDTQYF. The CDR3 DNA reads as TGTGCCAGCACCCCAGGCCCCCACGGGGGGGCTAAAGATACGCAGTATTTT.

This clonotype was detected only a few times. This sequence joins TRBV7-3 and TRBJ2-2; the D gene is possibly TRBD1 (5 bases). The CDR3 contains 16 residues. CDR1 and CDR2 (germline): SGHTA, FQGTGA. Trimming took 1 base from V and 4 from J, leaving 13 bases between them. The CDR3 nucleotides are TGTGCCAGCAGCTTAAGTCCGCCAGGGTTCACCGGGGAGCTGTTTTTT. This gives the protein CASSLSPPGFTGELFF.

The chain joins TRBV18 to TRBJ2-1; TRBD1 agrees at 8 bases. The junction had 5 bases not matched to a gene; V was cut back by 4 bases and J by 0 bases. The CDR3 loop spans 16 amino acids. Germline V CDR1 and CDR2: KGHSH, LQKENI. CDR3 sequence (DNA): TGTGCCAGCTCACAAAGACAGGGGAGCTCCTACAATGAGCAGTTCTTC. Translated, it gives CASSQRQGSSYNEQFF.

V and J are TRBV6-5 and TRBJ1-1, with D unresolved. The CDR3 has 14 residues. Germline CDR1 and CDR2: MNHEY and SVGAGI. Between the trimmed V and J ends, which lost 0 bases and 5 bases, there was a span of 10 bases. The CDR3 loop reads CASSYSIWGTEAFF. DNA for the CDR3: TGTGCCAGCAGTTACTCGATATGGGGAACTGAAGCTTTCTTT.

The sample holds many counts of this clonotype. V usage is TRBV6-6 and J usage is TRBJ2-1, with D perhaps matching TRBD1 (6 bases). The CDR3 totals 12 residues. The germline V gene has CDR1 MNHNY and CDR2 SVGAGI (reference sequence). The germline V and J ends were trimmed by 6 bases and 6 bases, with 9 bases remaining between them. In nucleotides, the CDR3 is TGTGCCAGCAGCAAACAGGGCAATGAGCAGTTCTTC. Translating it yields CASSKQGNEQFF.

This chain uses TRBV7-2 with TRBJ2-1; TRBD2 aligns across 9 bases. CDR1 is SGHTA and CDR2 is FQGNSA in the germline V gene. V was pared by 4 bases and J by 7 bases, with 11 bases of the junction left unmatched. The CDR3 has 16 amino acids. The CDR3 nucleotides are TGTGCCAGCAGCTCACTCGCGGGGGGGACTATGAATGAGCAGTTCTTC. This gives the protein CASSSLAGGTMNEQFF.

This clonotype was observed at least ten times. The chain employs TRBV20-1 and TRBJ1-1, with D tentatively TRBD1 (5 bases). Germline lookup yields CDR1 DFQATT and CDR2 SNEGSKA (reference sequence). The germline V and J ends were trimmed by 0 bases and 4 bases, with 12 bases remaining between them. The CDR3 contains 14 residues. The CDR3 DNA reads TGCAGTGCTAGAGATGGCAGGGCGGGCACTGAAGCTTTCTTT. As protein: CSARDGRAGTEAFF.

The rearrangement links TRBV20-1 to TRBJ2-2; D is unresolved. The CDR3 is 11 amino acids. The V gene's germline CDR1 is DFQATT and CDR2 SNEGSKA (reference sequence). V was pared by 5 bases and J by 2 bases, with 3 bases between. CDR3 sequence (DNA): TGCAGTGCTGTTAACACCGGGGAGCTGTTTTTT. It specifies CSAVNTGELFF.

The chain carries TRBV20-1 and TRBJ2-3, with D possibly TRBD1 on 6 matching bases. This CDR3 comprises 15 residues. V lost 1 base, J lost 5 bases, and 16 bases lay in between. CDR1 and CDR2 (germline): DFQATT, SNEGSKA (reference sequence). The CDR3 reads CSARGGRLRRDTQYF. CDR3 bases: TGCAGTGCTAGAGGGGGGCGCCTCCGGAGAGATACGCAGTATTTT.

The CDR3 DNA follows: TGTGCCAGCAGCCCGCAGGTAAACACAGATACGCAGTATTTT. Residues: CASSPQVNTDTQYF. The genes are TRBV12-3 or TRBV12-4 and TRBJ2-3; no firm D call. The length of the CDR3 is 14 residues. Trimming shortened V by 6 bases and J by 2 bases, and 12 bases separated the two germline ends.

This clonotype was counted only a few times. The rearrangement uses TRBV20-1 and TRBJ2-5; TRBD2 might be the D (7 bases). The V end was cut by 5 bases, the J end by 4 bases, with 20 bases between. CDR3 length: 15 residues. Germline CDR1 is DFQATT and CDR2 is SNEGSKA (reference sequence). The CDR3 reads CSAALYREGRETQYF. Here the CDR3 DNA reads TGCAGTGCTGCCCTCTACAGGGAGGGGAGAGAGACCCAGTACTTC.

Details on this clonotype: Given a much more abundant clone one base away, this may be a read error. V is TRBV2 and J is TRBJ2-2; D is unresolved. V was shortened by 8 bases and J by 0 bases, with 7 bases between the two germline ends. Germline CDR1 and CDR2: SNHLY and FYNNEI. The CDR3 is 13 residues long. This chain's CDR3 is CASVTANTGELFF. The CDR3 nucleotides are TGTGCCAGCGTAACAGCGAACACCGGGGAGCTGTTTTTT. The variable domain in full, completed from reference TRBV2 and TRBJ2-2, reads EPEVTQTPSHQVTQMGQEVILRCVPISNHLYFYWYRQILGQKVEFLVSFYNNEISEKSEIFDDQFSVERPDGSNFTLKIRSTKLEDSAMYFCASVTANTGELFFGEGSRLTVL.

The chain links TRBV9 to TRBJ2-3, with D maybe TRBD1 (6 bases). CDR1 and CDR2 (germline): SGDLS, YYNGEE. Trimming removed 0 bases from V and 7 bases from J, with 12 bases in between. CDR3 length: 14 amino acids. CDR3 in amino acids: CASSVGGTSNTQYF. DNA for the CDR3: TGTGCCAGCAGCGTAGGTGGGACATCCAATACGCAGTATTTT.

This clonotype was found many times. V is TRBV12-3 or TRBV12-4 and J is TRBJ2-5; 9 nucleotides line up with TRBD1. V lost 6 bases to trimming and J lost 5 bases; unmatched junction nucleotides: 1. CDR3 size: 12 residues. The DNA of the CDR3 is TGTGCCAGCAGGGACAGGGGTGAGACCCAGTACTTC. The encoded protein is CASRDRGETQYF.

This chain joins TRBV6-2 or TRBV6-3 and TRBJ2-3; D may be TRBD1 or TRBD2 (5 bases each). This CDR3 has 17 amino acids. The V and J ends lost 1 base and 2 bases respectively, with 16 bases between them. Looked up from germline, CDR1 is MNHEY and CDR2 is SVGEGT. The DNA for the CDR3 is TGTGCCAGCAGTTACTACGAGGGCAGGGAATCCACAGATACGCAGTATTTT. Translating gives CASSYYEGRESTDTQYF.